This passage covers 21 T cell receptor beta chains from one sample sequenced in a study of low-dose radiotherapy and immunotherapy resistance in tumors. Time point given: before trial treatment. Alpha- and beta-chain coverage of first-strand cDNA came from TRAV- and TRBV-specific primers. The authors ran around 19 PCR cycles to amplify TCRs with a constant-region primer and V-primer adapter. In TCRdb, the reads were re-called with MiXCR into one record per CDR3 protein. The sample yields about 82,000 distinct CDR3 sequences, 15% to 20% seen once. This material consisted of PBMCs, taken before treatment. All receptors derive from a male donor with prostate cancer.

This clonotype was seen repeatedly, ten times or more. This chain uses TRBV30 with TRBJ2-2, with D possibly matching TRBD1 (7 bases). V was trimmed by 3 bases and J by 5 bases, leaving 13 bases between them. Germline CDR1 GTSNPN, CDR2 SVGIG (reference sequence). CDR3 length: 14 residues. This CDR3 is CAWRAQGGTGELFF. CDR3 nucleotides: TGTGCCTGGAGGGCGCAGGGGGGAACCGGGGAGCTGTTTTTT. The variable domain in full, completed from reference TRBV30 and TRBJ2-2, reads SQTIHQWPATLVQPVGSPLSLECTVEGTSNPNLYWYRQAAGRGLQLLFYSVGIGQISSEVPQNLSASRPQDRQFILSSKKLLLSDSGFYLCAWRAQGGTGELFFGEGSRLTVL.

With respect to this clonotype: The junction does not match germline at one end; this may be a read error. The chain joins TRBV28 to TRBJ1-1; a weak D match, TRBD1 (6 bases). CDR1 is MDHEN, CDR2 SYDVKM, per germline. The CDR3 extends over 15 amino acids. CDR3 in amino acids: CANRTRGAGGTGAFF. The CDR3 DNA sequence: TGTGCCAACAGGACCCGCGGAGCTGGGGGCACTGGAGCTTTCTTT.

The genes are TRBV5-6 and TRBJ2-7, with TRBD2 matching over 7 bases. This CDR3 contains 16 residues. The germline CDR1 and CDR2 sequences are SGHDT and YYEEEE. Unmatched junction bases numbered 8, after V lost 2 bases and J lost 0 bases. The CDR3 spells CASSFLAGVLSYEQYF. Written as DNA, the CDR3 is TGTGCCAGCAGCTTTTTGGCGGGAGTTCTCTCCTACGAGCAGTACTTC.

Many counts were recorded for this clonotype. This chain connects TRBV20-1 to TRBJ2-7, with 8 bases aligning to TRBD1. This CDR3 spans 14 amino acids. Losses at the gene ends were 6 bases for V and 3 bases for J; bases not matched to a gene: 10. Germline V CDR1 and CDR2: DFQATT, SNEGSKA (reference sequence). CDR3 DNA: TGCAGTGCCCTAAAGACAGGGGTAATCTACGAGCAGTACTTC. This sequence encodes CSALKTGVIYEQYF.

This clonotype was seen repeatedly, ten times or more. This rearrangement joins TRBV4-3 to TRBJ2-2; no clear D gene. Germline assignment: CDR1 LGHNA and CDR2 YSLEER. V lost 1 base to trimming and J lost 4 bases, with 10 bases between them. The CDR3 totals 15 residues. CDR3 DNA sequence: TGCGCCAGCAGCCAAGTGTCAGATATCACCGGGGAGCTGTTTTTT. It specifies CASSQVSDITGELFF.

The table lists this clonotype with many counts. V is TRBV20-1 and J is TRBJ2-5; 8 bases agree with TRBD2. This CDR3 is built from 13 residues. CDR1 is DFQATT, CDR2 SNEGSKA, per germline (reference sequence). J lost 2 bases, V lost 6 bases, and 5 bases had no gene match. CDR3 sequence (DNA): TGCAGTGCCTACTTAGCGGGACAAGAGACCCAGTACTTC. The encoded protein is CSAYLAGQETQYF.

Ten or more counts support this clonotype. The V gene is TRBV10-3, the J gene TRBJ2-5, with D possibly matching TRBD1 (5 bases). The germline CDR1 and CDR2 sequences are ENHRY and SYGVKD. The CDR3 contains 13 residues. V was shortened by 3 bases and J by 4 bases, with 9 bases between the two germline ends. CDR3 sequence: CAISERGAETQYF. CDR3 nucleotides: TGTGCCATCAGTGAAAGGGGTGCAGAGACCCAGTACTTC.

This clonotype has a count of ten or more. This chain links TRBV6-1 with TRBJ2-5; no clear D. Trimming stripped 4 bases from V and 0 bases from J, with 3 bases between. Per germline, CDR1 MNHNS and CDR2 SASEGT. There are 12 residues in the CDR3. CDR3 in DNA: TGTGCCAGCAGTGTGAACCAAGAGACCCAGTACTTC. This gives the protein CASSVNQETQYF.

At least ten counts were recorded for this clonotype. This chain links TRBV11-2 with TRBJ1-1, with 7 positions matching TRBD1. The germline gives CDR1 SGHAT, CDR2 FQNNGV. This CDR3 contains 14 residues. V trimming: 5 bases; J trimming: 2 bases; junction bases outside the gene matches: 5. The CDR3 region has the DNA TGTGCCAGCAGCCCCGACAGGGTCAACACTGAAGCTTTCTTT. It specifies CASSPDRVNTEAFF.

The CDR3: CASSVAPDHDTEAFF. CDR3 coding DNA: TGTGCCAGCAGCGTCGCTCCGGACCACGATACTGAAGCTTTCTTT. V is TRBV9 and J is TRBJ1-1; D unresolved. CDR1 and CDR2 from the germline V gene are SGDLS and YYNGEE. V lost 2 bases and J lost 5, with 16 bases in between. The CDR3 contains 15 residues.

This clonotype was counted ten times or more. V gene TRBV28 combines with J gene TRBJ2-7, with 12 positions matching TRBD2. J lost 12 bases, V lost 7 bases, and 10 bases had no gene match. The CDR3 runs to 13 residues. Germline V gene data show CDR1 as MDHEN and CDR2 as SYDVKM. CDR3 nucleotide sequence: TGTGCCAGCACACGGTCTAGCGGGAGGGCCTGGTACTTC. Residues: CASTRSSGRAWYF.

In its sample, this clonotype was seen many times. The V and J genes are TRBV2 and TRBJ1-1, with D hard to call. CDR1 is SNHLY, CDR2 FYNNEI, per germline. The CDR3 sequence is 14 residues long. V dropped 4 bases and J dropped 5 bases, with 14 bases sitting between them. The DNA of the CDR3 is TGTGCCAGCAGTGCCTCTACATCGTCGACTGAAGCTTTCTTT. This gives the protein CASSASTSSTEAFF. Combining the CDR3 with reference TRBV2 and TRBJ1-1 gives the whole variable domain EPEVTQTPSHQVTQMGQEVILRCVPISNHLYFYWYRQILGQKVEFLVSFYNNEISEKSEIFDDQFSVERPDGSNFTLKIRSTKLEDSAMYFCASSASTSSTEAFFGQGTRLTVV.

The sample holds many counts of this clonotype. The J gene is TRBJ2-3, the V gene TRBV28; D gene uncertain. Germline-derived CDR1 and CDR2 are MDHEN and SYDVKM. The CDR3 covers 16 residues. With 6 bases removed from V and 4 bases from J, the gap between germline ends came to 20 bases. CDR3 sequence: CASRIPGSDFADTQYF. CDR3 coding DNA: TGTGCCAGCAGGATCCCTGGGTCAGATTTTGCAGATACGCAGTATTTT.

This clonotype was recorded at least ten times. V and J are TRBV5-4 and TRBJ2-5, with D perhaps TRBD2 (6 bases). CDR3 length equals 15 residues. Per germline, CDR1 SGHNT and CDR2 YYREEE (reference sequence). V lost 0 bases and J 0 bases, leaving 9 bases between the germline ends. CDR3 in amino acids: CASSLAPGDQETQYF. Here the CDR3 DNA reads TGTGCCAGCAGCTTGGCTCCGGGGGACCAAGAGACCCAGTACTTC.

This clonotype was picked up many times. This chain connects TRBV29-1 to TRBJ2-5; the D gene could be TRBD1 or TRBD2 (5 bases each). The V end was cut by 5 bases, the J end by 1 base, with 14 bases between. Germline CDR1 SQVTM, CDR2 ANQGSEA. This CDR3 contains 14 residues. CDR3 amino acids: CSVSPGAIQETQYF. In DNA form, the CDR3 reads TGCAGCGTTTCCCCCGGGGCTATCCAAGAGACCCAGTACTTC.

Only a few counts were recorded for this clonotype. It is likely a read error: a sequence one base away is far more abundant. The V call is TRBV7-2, the J call TRBJ2-5; 7 nucleotides agree with TRBD2. The CDR3 runs to 13 residues. Germline-derived CDR1 and CDR2 are SGHTA and FQGNSA. The V gene end was trimmed by 5 bases and the J gene end by 11 bases; junction bases not matched to a gene: 11. CDR3 residues: CASSRGDYNEQYF. In DNA form, the CDR3 reads TGTGCCAGCAGCCGGGGGGACTACAATGAGCAGTACTTC. The full variable domain, with the rest looked up from reference TRBV7-2 and TRBJ2-5, is GAGVSQSPSNKVTEKGKDVELRCDPISGHTALYWYRQSLGQGLEFLIYFQGNSAPDKSGLPSDRFSAERTGGSVSTLTIQRTQQEDSAVYLCASSRGDYNEQYFGPGTRLLVL.

This clonotype showed up just a few times. This chain links TRBV6-1 with TRBJ2-2; 8 bases line up with TRBD2. The J segment lost 2 bases and the V segment lost 6 bases, leaving 11 bases of the junction unmatched. The CDR3 is 17 amino acids. Germline V gives CDR1 MNHNS, CDR2 SASEGT. This CDR3 is CASRSSRGDTNTGELFF. For the CDR3, the DNA is TGTGCCAGCAGGTCCTCGCGGGGGGACACCAACACCGGGGAGCTGTTTTTT.

This clonotype has a count of ten or more. The chain combines TRBV12-3 or TRBV12-4 with TRBJ2-5, with D tentatively TRBD1 (6 bases). Between the trimmed V and J ends, which lost 7 bases and 1 base, there was a span of 19 bases. There are 16 residues in the CDR3. CDR3 sequence reads: CASTSQGGHFQETQYF. The CDR3 nucleotides are TGTGCCAGCACCTCCCAAGGGGGACATTTCCAAGAGACCCAGTACTTC.

In its sample, this clonotype was seen many times. This rearrangement joins TRBV18 to TRBJ2-5, with D possibly matching TRBD1 (6 bases). The CDR3 extends over 15 amino acids. The germline V and J ends were trimmed by 2 bases and 2 bases, with 12 bases remaining between them. Per the germline V gene, CDR1 is KGHSH and CDR2 is LQKENI. In nucleotides, the CDR3 is TGTGCCAGCTCACCAGTCCCGGACAGACAAGAGACCCAGTACTTC. Translating it yields CASSPVPDRQETQYF.

This clonotype has just a few counts. The chain uses TRBV7-6 and TRBJ2-7; perhaps TRBD2 as D (5 bases). The CDR3 runs 15 residues. Trimming stripped 3 bases from V and 3 bases from J, with 15 bases between. Germline CDR1 SGHVS, CDR2 FNYEAQ. CDR3 nucleotides: TGTGCCAGCAGCTTCGACGGAGGCTGGGGCTACGAGCAGTACTTC. Encoded protein: CASSFDGGWGYEQYF.

This clonotype was seen many times. The genes are TRBV2 and TRBJ2-3; TRBD1 might be the D (5 bases). This CDR3 region has 13 residues. CDR1 is SNHLY and CDR2 is FYNNEI in the germline V gene. V gave up 11 bases and J gave up 3 bases, with 15 bases separating them. In DNA, the CDR3 is TGTGCCGCCAGCAGTAGGGGAACAGATACGCAGTATTTT. Its translation: CAASSRGTDTQYF. Complete variable domain (other parts from reference TRBV2 and TRBJ2-3): EPEVTQTPSHQVTQMGQEVILRCVPISNHLYFYWYRQILGQKVEFLVSFYNNEISEKSEIFDDQFSVERPDGSNFTLKIRSTKLEDSAMYFCAASSRGTDTQYFGPGTRLTVL.